This TCR beta chain was identified during a study of chemoradiotherapy in HPV16-positive cancers (dated by TCRdb to between 2022 and 2023). For the wider study: Candidate HPV-specific T-cell clones and common TCR motifs were defined through functional T-cell assays on cells from a couple of HPV16-positive patients. Next, the candidate HPV-specific TCRs and motifs were followed in TCR repertoires from around 87 patients with HPV-related cancers. Whether T-cell immunity against the HPV oncoproteins E6 and E7 changes during chemoradiotherapy and whether survival is affected by this immunity were examined in the study. Paper-wide results and their limitations: In HPV16-positive patients, expansion of HPV-responsive T cells during chemoradiotherapy was associated with improved recurrence-free survival. The survival association was reported for HPV16-positive patients, and the functional definition of HPV-specific T cells was derived from only two HPV16-positive patients. Expansion of candidate HPV-specific clones and E7-related TCR motifs was observed in the tumor microenvironment during treatment, whereas no such expansion was observed for non-HPV-specific T cells.

Remarks on this clone: The antigen it recognizes is unknown. No base quality information exists; no much larger clone differs at one position.

Because repertoires were sampled repeatedly during chemoradiotherapy, clonal expansion in the tumor microenvironment could be followed. Libraries were prepared through the immunoSEQ multiplex PCR assay. TCRdb carries this immuneACCESS record with in-frame sequences only. Its versions omit some clonotypes, under half of them owing to an unresolved V gene in the studies checked, with the rest unexplained. The sample records some 11,000 clones, 77% of which are singletons. The ten top clones hold around 0.99% of the sample. The CDR3 has 16 amino acids, counting the end cysteine and phenylalanine. Left in the record is the CDR3 DNA by itself, 48 bases read in frame from the first base. Reading the germline V gene gives CDR1 MNHNS and CDR2 SASEGT. At the junction V is shortened by 3 bases and J by 2 bases; bases outside the gene matches: 5.

Collection took place from a patient who underwent chemoradiotherapy. The TCR comes from a human donor with HPV-associated anogenital cancer. The sequence joins TRBV6-1 to TRBJ2-3; TRBD2 matches 10 bases in the middle. The DNA sequence reads TGTGCCAGCAGTGAGACTAGCGGGTTTCCCACAGATACGCAGTATTTT. The resulting protein is CASSETSGFPTDTQYF.